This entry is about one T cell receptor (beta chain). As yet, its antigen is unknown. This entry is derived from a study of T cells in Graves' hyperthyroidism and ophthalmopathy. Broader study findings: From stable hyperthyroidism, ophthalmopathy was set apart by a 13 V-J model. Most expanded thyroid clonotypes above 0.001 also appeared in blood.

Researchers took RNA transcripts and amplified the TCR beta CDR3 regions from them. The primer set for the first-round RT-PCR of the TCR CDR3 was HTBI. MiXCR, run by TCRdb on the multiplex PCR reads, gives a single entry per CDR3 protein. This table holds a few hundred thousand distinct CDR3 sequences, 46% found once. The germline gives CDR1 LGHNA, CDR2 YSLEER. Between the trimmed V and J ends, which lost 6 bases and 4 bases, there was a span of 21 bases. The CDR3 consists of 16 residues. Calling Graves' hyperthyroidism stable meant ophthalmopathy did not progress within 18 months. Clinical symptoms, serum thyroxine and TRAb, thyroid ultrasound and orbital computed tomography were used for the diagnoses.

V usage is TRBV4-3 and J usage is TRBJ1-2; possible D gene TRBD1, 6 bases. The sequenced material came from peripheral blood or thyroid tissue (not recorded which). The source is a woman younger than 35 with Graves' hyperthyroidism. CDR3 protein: CASSPESRGSGYGYTF. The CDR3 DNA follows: TGCGCCAGCAGTCCCGAGTCTAGGGGGAGCGGCTATGGCTACACCTTC.